A single sample is the source of the 31 T cell receptor beta chains below, sequenced in a study of T cells in localized non-small cell lung cancer. TCRdb's table, derived via immunoSEQ multiplex PCR, lists solely in-frame clones and lacks some. Among roughly 67,000 clones listed, roughly 86% were seen once. Sequences were derived from peripheral blood, sampled before any cancer treatment. The origin of the receptors is a female donor at least 60 years old with stage I lung adenocarcinoma.

On this clone itself: One end of the junction is discordant with germline, which a read error may explain. The genes are TRBV19 and TRBJ1-4; TRBD1 matches at 9 bases. The CDR3 totals 15 residues. From germline, CDR1 is LNHDA and CDR2 SQIVND (reference sequence). DNA of the CDR3: TGTGCCAGTAGCAAAACCCGACAGGGGGGTGATGGTCTGCGTTTT. As protein: CASSKTRQGGDGLRF.

This clone was observed a few times. V and J are TRBV13 and TRBJ1-1; D remains ambiguous. Germline assignment: CDR1 PRHDT and CDR2 FYEKMQ (reference sequence). The CDR3 is 15 amino acids. Trimming removed 4 bases at V and 2 bases at J, with 14 bases between. This chain's CDR3 is CASSSSENLNTEAFF. The CDR3 region has the DNA TGTGCCAGCAGCTCCTCCGAGAACCTCAACACTGAAGCTTTCTTT.

In its sample, this clone is medium-sized. This chain joins TRBV11-2 and TRBJ1-2; a possible D gene is TRBD1 (6 bases). This CDR3 region has 11 residues. The V end was cut by 4 bases, the J end by 8 bases, with 8 bases between. CDR1 and CDR2 (germline): SGHAT, FQNNGV. The CDR3 region has the DNA TGTGCCAGCAGCTCCAGGGGCGGCTACACCTTC. It codes for CASSSRGGYTF. Full variable domain (missing parts from reference TRBV11-2 and TRBJ1-2): EAGVAQSPRYKIIEKRQSVAFWCNPISGHATLYWYQQILGQGPKLLIQFQNNGVVDDSQLPKDRFSAERLKGVDSTLKIQPAKLEDSAVYLCASSSRGGYTFGSGTRLTVV.

The V and J genes are TRBV7-8 and TRBJ1-5; D may be TRBD1 (5 bases). In germline, CDR1 is SGHVS, CDR2 FQNEAQ. The V and J ends lost 1 base and 0 bases respectively, with 10 bases between them. The CDR3 length is 16 residues. The CDR3 region has the DNA TGTGCCAGCAGCTTAGGCGGGGCAAATAGCAATCAGCCCCAGCATTTT. Amino acids: CASSLGGANSNQPQHF.

This chain uses TRBV6-5 with TRBJ2-7; D is perhaps TRBD2 (6 bases). V was pared by 4 bases and J by 9 bases, with 22 bases between. The CDR3 is 15 amino acids. The germline CDR1 and CDR2 sequences are MNHEY and SVGAGI. CDR3 sequence: CASSSAGRPATGQYF. The CDR3 coding sequence is TGTGCCAGCAGTTCGGCGGGACGCCCAGCTACTGGGCAGTACTTC.

V is TRBV9 and J is TRBJ1-1; D is unresolved. The CDR3 contains 13 residues. CDR1 is SGDLS and CDR2 is YYNGEE in the germline V gene. V lost 3 bases, J lost 2 bases, and 8 bases lay in between. CDR3 amino acids: CASSAGPNTEAFF. The CDR3 DNA reads as TGTGCCAGCAGCGCAGGTCCAAACACTGAAGCTTTCTTT.

V is TRBV28 and J is TRBJ1-2; 8 nucleotides match TRBD1. V dropped 2 bases and J dropped 2; count of bases not matched to a gene: 10. Germline lookup yields CDR1 MDHEN and CDR2 SYDVKM. This CDR3 has 17 residues. The CDR3 reads CASSLPLGQGLNYGYTF. CDR3 nucleotide sequence: TGTGCCAGCAGTTTACCCTTAGGACAGGGTCTGAACTATGGCTACACCTTC.

This sequence joins TRBV10-3 and TRBJ1-2, with D possibly being TRBD1 (5 bases). The CDR3 length is 16 residues. Trimming stripped 6 bases from V and 7 bases from J, with 24 bases between. Germline V gives CDR1 ENHRY, CDR2 SYGVKD. The CDR3 DNA is TGTGCCATCAGCGGCTCCCTCCAGCTCGCGGGGGTTGGCTACACCTTC. This translates into CAISGSLQLAGVGYTF.

The rearrangement links TRBV11-2 to TRBJ1-5; D uncertain. Germline values: CDR1 SGHAT, CDR2 FQNNGV. The CDR3 length is 13 residues. V was shortened by 1 base and J by 9 bases, with 10 bases between the two germline ends. The CDR3 reads CASSLGPARPQHF. CDR3 bases: TGTGCCAGCAGCTTAGGGCCGGCAAGGCCCCAGCATTTT. The complete variable domain, with remaining parts taken from reference TRBV11-2 and TRBJ1-5, reads EAGVAQSPRYKIIEKRQSVAFWCNPISGHATLYWYQQILGQGPKLLIQFQNNGVVDDSQLPKDRFSAERLKGVDSTLKIQPAKLEDSAVYLCASSLGPARPQHFGDGTRLSIL.

This rearrangement joins TRBV27 to TRBJ2-5; 8 bases fit TRBD2. The CDR3 is made up of 15 amino acids. The V and J ends lost 0 bases and 5 bases, in that order; junction bases with no gene match: 5. From germline, CDR1 is MNHEY and CDR2 SMNVEV (reference sequence). The CDR3: CASSLSMASGETQYF. In DNA form, the CDR3 reads TGTGCCAGCAGTTTATCAATGGCTAGCGGGGAGACCCAGTACTTC.

The rearrangement joins TRBV28 to TRBJ1-3, with 7 bases identical to TRBD1. Per the germline V gene, CDR1 is MDHEN and CDR2 is SYDVKM. The CDR3 totals 15 residues. V shed 8 bases, J shed 3 bases, and the junction held 10 bases outside the gene matches. The chain's CDR3 is CASLGGGAGGNTIYF. The CDR3 DNA is TGTGCCAGCTTAGGAGGGGGCGCCGGTGGAAACACCATATATTTT.

V is TRBV5-1 and J is TRBJ1-2; TRBD1 aligns across 11 bases. The J segment lost 6 bases and the V segment lost 3 bases, leaving 13 bases of the junction unmatched. This CDR3 has 17 amino acids. The V gene's germline CDR1 is SGHRS and CDR2 YFSETQ. In nucleotides, the CDR3 is TGCGCCAGCAGCTGTCCGGGACAGGGGGTATGTTATGATGGCTACACCTTC. Protein product: CASSCPGQGVCYDGYTF. Based on the CDR3 plus reference TRBV5-1 and TRBJ1-2, the full variable domain is KAGVTQTPRYLIKTRGQQVTLSCSPISGHRSVSWYQQTPGQGLQFLFEYFSETQRNKGNFPGRFSGRQFSNSRSEMNVSTLELGDSALYLCASSCPGQGVCYDGYTFGSGTRLTVV.

The rearrangement links TRBV2 to TRBJ2-1; possibly TRBD2 for D (5 bases). Between the trimmed V and J ends, which lost 6 bases and 6 bases, there was a span of 12 bases. Germline CDR1 and CDR2: SNHLY and FYNNEI. The CDR3 runs to 13 residues. The CDR3 sequence: CASSASDFNEQFF. The CDR3 DNA follows: TGTGCCAGCAGCGCTTCGGACTTCAATGAGCAGTTCTTC.

The chain couples TRBV27 to TRBJ1-5; the match to TRBD1 covers 12 bases. The CDR3 extends over 15 amino acids. Germline assignment: CDR1 MNHEY and CDR2 SMNVEV (reference sequence). V shed 5 bases, J shed 9 bases, and the junction held 8 bases outside the gene matches. The CDR3 protein is CASSLGTGGMWPQHF. CDR3 sequence (DNA): TGTGCCAGCAGTCTGGGGACAGGGGGCATGTGGCCCCAGCATTTT.

The chain combines TRBV10-1 with TRBJ2-7, with 8 bases lining up with TRBD1. There are 14 residues in the CDR3. Looked up from germline, CDR1 is WNHNN and CDR2 is SYGVQD (reference sequence). J gave up 0 bases and V 4 bases, and 2 bases lay outside the gene matches. CDR3 DNA sequence: TGCGCCAGCAGTGGTGGACAGGGCTCCTACGAGCAGTACTTC. This sequence encodes CASSGGQGSYEQYF.

This chain links TRBV10-2 with TRBJ1-1; a weak D match, TRBD1 (6 bases). Germline V CDR1 and CDR2: WSHSY, SAAADI. Trimming cost V 9 bases and J 3 bases, with 14 bases left between them. This CDR3 is 13 amino acids long. DNA for the CDR3: TGCGCCAGTGGAGGGGGGGTGGACACTGAAGCTTTCTTT. Its translation is CASGGGVDTEAFF.

The chain uses TRBV2 and TRBJ1-5; 8 bases are shared with TRBD1. In germline, CDR1 is SNHLY, CDR2 FYNNEI. With 7 bases clipped from V and 8 bases from J, the junction kept 10 bases outside the gene matches. The CDR3 has 14 residues. CDR3 sequence: CASTNQGARKPQHF. The DNA of the CDR3 is TGTGCCAGCACCAACCAGGGGGCGCGGAAGCCCCAGCATTTT.

The chain couples TRBV11-3 to TRBJ2-1; a possible D gene is TRBD2 (5 bases). Germline V gene lookup returns CDR1 SGHNT and CDR2 YENEEA. The CDR3 is 16 residues long. Trimming cost V 5 bases and J 4 bases, with 18 bases left between them. The CDR3 sequence is CASSLPGLALYNEQFF. The DNA for the CDR3 is TGTGCCAGCAGCCTACCCGGACTTGCTCTATACAATGAGCAGTTCTTC.

The chain combines TRBV6-6 with TRBJ1-2; a possible D gene is TRBD1 (5 bases). The germline V gene encodes CDR1 MNHNY and CDR2 SVGAGI (reference sequence). The V end lost 2 bases, the J end lost 5 bases, and 6 bases lay between the germline ends. The CDR3 runs to 12 residues. DNA for the CDR3: TGTGCCAGCAGTTACGACAGTTATGGCTACACCTTC. Translating gives CASSYDSYGYTF.

The rearrangement joins TRBV6-4 to TRBJ1-1; D unclear. The V and J ends lost 5 bases and 4 bases respectively, with 20 bases between them. The CDR3 loop spans 16 amino acids. CDR1 and CDR2 (germline): MRHNA, SNTAGT. The CDR3 reads CASSPSVRHISTEAFF. The CDR3 coding sequence is TGTGCCAGCAGTCCCTCTGTGAGACACATATCCACTGAAGCTTTCTTT.

The chain is built from TRBV27 and TRBJ2-7; 8 nucleotides align to TRBD1. Germline CDR1 MNHEY, CDR2 SMNVEV (reference sequence). V shed 4 bases and J 1 base; nucleotides not matched to a gene: 3. The CDR3 extends over 14 amino acids. CDR3 region: CASSYQGASYEQYF. Written as DNA, the CDR3 is TGTGCCAGCAGTTATCAGGGGGCTTCCTACGAGCAGTACTTC.

The chain links TRBV29-1 to TRBJ2-1, with TRBD2 matching 8 bases. Germline values: CDR1 SQVTM, CDR2 ANQGSEA. Losses at the gene ends were 4 bases for V and 2 bases for J; bases not matched to a gene: 10. The CDR3 totals 16 residues. The CDR3 loop is CSVALLLAATYNEQFF. The DNA for the CDR3 is TGCAGCGTTGCCCTTTTACTAGCGGCCACCTACAATGAGCAGTTCTTC.

The chain carries TRBV29-1 and TRBJ1-2; D not resolved. Germline V CDR1 and CDR2: SQVTM, ANQGSEA. Trimming left V 4 bases short and J 6 bases short, with 6 bases between. This CDR3 has 10 amino acids. The CDR3 loop reads CSVGFDGYTF. CDR3 coding DNA: TGCAGCGTTGGGTTTGATGGCTACACCTTC. The whole variable domain, filled in from reference TRBV29-1 and TRBJ1-2, reads SAVISQKPSRDICQRGTSLTIQCQVDSQVTMMFWYRQQPGQSLTLIATANQGSEATYESGFVIDKFPISRPNLTFSTLTVSNMSPEDSSIYLCSVGFDGYTFGSGTRLTVV.

The rearrangement links TRBV6-5 to TRBJ2-7; D remains ambiguous. This CDR3 comprises 11 residues. CDR1 and CDR2 (germline): MNHEY, SVGAGI. Trimming removed 4 bases at V and 6 bases at J, with 7 bases between. CDR3 sequence (DNA): TGTGCCAGCAGTTCCCCGATCGAGCAGTACTTC. It is translated as CASSSPIEQYF.

This chain joins TRBV5-1 and TRBJ1-5; possibly TRBD1 for D (5 bases). From germline, CDR1 is SGHRS and CDR2 YFSETQ. V lost 5 bases and J lost 2, with 8 bases in between. The CDR3 totals 13 residues. Here the CDR3 reads CASRQDGNQPQHF. The CDR3, as DNA: TGCGCCAGCAGACAGGACGGCAATCAGCCCCAGCATTTT.

This rearrangement joins TRBV14 to TRBJ2-1, with 8 positions matching TRBD2. CDR3 length: 15 amino acids. Germline loops: CDR1 SGHDN, CDR2 FVKESK. The J segment lost 4 bases and the V segment lost 6 bases, leaving 8 bases of the junction unmatched. This chain's CDR3 is CASRATGTSYNEQFF. The CDR3 nucleotides read TGTGCCAGCAGAGCGACCGGGACTAGTTACAATGAGCAGTTCTTC.

CDR3 in DNA: TGCGCCAGCAGCCAGGCTAGTTCGAATGAGCAGTTCTTC. Amino acid sequence: CASSQASSNEQFF. The chain is built from TRBV4-1 and TRBJ2-1; D is unresolved. Trimming pared 3 bases from V and 7 bases from J, leaving 10 bases between. The CDR3 runs to 13 residues. Germline V lookup: CDR1 MGHRA, CDR2 YSYEKL.

V and J are TRBV5-6 and TRBJ2-1; 9 bases match TRBD1. Trimming cost V 4 bases and J 10 bases; bases outside gene matches: 12. This CDR3 comprises 15 residues. The germline V gene encodes CDR1 SGHDT and CDR2 YYEEEE. For the CDR3, the DNA is TGTGCCAGCAGCCCGACAGGGGGACGAAGAATAGAGCAGTTCTTC. It codes for CASSPTGGRRIEQFF.

This clone appeared once. This chain uses TRBV11-3 with TRBJ2-3; 11 nucleotides align to TRBD1. J gave up 4 bases and V 5 bases, and 5 bases lay outside the gene matches. Looked up from germline, CDR1 is SGHNT and CDR2 is YENEEA. The CDR3 has 15 amino acids. The CDR3 DNA is TGTGCCAGCAGCACCCGGACAGGGGGCTCAGATACGCAGTATTTT. This codes for CASSTRTGGSDTQYF.

This clone appeared once. The rearrangement joins TRBV5-5 to TRBJ2-1; 8 nucleotides match TRBD1. Germline V gene sequence: CDR1 SGHKS, CDR2 YYEKEE (reference sequence). This CDR3 region has 16 residues. V gave up 4 bases and J gave up 6 bases; unmatched junction bases: 12. The CDR3 is CASSPPGTGKTNEQFF. For the CDR3, the DNA is TGTGCCAGCAGCCCACCCGGGACAGGAAAAACCAATGAGCAGTTCTTC.

The chain uses TRBV19 and TRBJ1-2; tentatively, D is TRBD1 (6 bases). V was shortened by 5 bases and J by 7 bases, with 20 bases between the two germline ends. The CDR3 has 15 residues. CDR1 and CDR2 (germline): LNHDA, SQIVND (reference sequence). In DNA form, the CDR3 reads TGTGCCAGTAGTTTACCGACAGGTCCCAGAAGTGGCTACACCTTC. It translates to CASSLPTGPRSGYTF.